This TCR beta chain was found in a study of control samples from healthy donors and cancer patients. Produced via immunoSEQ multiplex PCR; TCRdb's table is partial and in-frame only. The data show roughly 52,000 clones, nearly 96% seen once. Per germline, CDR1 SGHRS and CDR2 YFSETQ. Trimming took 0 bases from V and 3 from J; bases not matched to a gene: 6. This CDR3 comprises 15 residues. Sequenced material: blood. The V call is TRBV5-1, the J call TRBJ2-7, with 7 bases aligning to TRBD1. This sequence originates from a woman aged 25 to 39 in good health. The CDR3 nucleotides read TGCGCCAGCAGCTTGGCCGGGACAGAAAACTACGAGCAGTACTTC. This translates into CASSLAGTENYEQYF.